Listed here are 17 T cell receptor beta chains from one sample, sequenced in a study of T cell clusters in autoimmune cytopenias. TRB rearrangements were amplified by touch-down multiplex PCR with mixed TRB-A/B primers. TCRdb re-called the multiplex PCR reads and shows each CDR3 protein once, DNA omitted. Its listing shows under 8,000 distinct CDR3 sequences. Roughly 40,000 genome equivalents of blood DNA were amplified for TRB. These data are also associated with another study on T cell repertoires in aging, cancer and after chemotherapy.

Sequencing was done on a sample of peripheral blood. The origin of the receptors is a human donor in good health.

This sequence joins TRBV6-2 or TRBV6-3 and TRBJ2-7; TCRdb outputs TRBD2, but without DNA this stays unchecked. This CDR3 is 15 amino acids long. Germline loops: CDR1 MNHEY, CDR2 SVGEGT. This chain's CDR3 is CASRTSSGETYEQYF.

The chain couples TRBV7-2 to TRBJ2-3; TCRdb's D call of TRBD1 is untestable without DNA. From germline, CDR1 is SGHTA and CDR2 FQGNSA. This CDR3 comprises 13 residues. The CDR3 loop reads CASSSSFRGAQYF.

This clonotype counts as medium-sized by frequency. The rearrangement links TRBV5-6 to TRBJ2-5. There are 14 residues in the CDR3. Germline V gives CDR1 SGHDT, CDR2 YYEEEE. This CDR3 is CASSTTLKQETQYF.

The gene calls are TRBV12-3 or TRBV12-4 and TRBJ2-1; TCRdb calls TRBD1, which cannot be checked without DNA. There are 16 residues in the CDR3. Here the CDR3 reads CASSPDIAPDYNEQFF.

This clonotype is deemed medium-sized (0.01 to 0.1%) by its frequency. The rearrangement joins TRBV5-6 to TRBJ2-7; TCRdb's D call of TRBD1 is untestable without DNA. The V gene's germline CDR1 is SGHDT and CDR2 YYEEEE. The CDR3 contains 15 residues. This chain's CDR3 is CASNPGQGIRREQYF.

This chain joins TRBV6-6 and TRBJ2-2; TCRdb outputs TRBD1, but without DNA this stays unchecked. The CDR3 consists of 13 residues. The germline V gene encodes CDR1 MNHNY and CDR2 SVGAGI (reference sequence). CDR3 sequence: CASRPSRAGELFF.

The rearrangement joins TRBV13 to TRBJ1-1. The germline gives CDR1 PRHDT, CDR2 FYEKMQ (reference sequence). There are 17 residues in the CDR3. CDR3 loop: CASSLEEGKHTNTEAFF.

This clonotype registers medium-sized by frequency. This rearrangement joins TRBV15 to TRBJ2-7; the D call from TCRdb, TRBD1, cannot be confirmed without DNA. CDR1 is LNHNV and CDR2 is YYDKDF in the germline V gene (reference sequence). This CDR3 has 16 amino acids. This CDR3 reads CATSMRPGTGGDEQYF.

This sequence joins TRBV6-2 or TRBV6-3 and TRBJ1-2; TCRdb reports TRBD1, a call that lacks DNA to check it against. The germline V gene has CDR1 MNHEY and CDR2 SVGEGT. The CDR3 spans 13 residues. The CDR3 here is CASSYSGRVDYTF.

V is TRBV6-1 and J is TRBJ2-5; there is no DNA to check the TCRdb D call of TRBD2. This CDR3 is built from 16 residues. Germline V CDR1 and CDR2: MNHNS, SASEGT. CDR3 protein: CASSEWASGGRVTQYF.

This clonotype is identified as medium-sized from frequency. CDR3 region: CSATRGGNTEAFF. The chain employs TRBV29-1 and TRBJ1-1; checking the TCRdb D call of TRBD1 is not possible without DNA. The CDR3 spans 13 residues. From germline, CDR1 is SQVTM and CDR2 ANQGSEA. Drawing the rest from reference TRBV29-1 and TRBJ1-1, the complete variable domain is SAVISQKPSRDICQRGTSLTIQCQVDSQVTMMFWYRQQPGQSLTLIATANQGSEATYESGFVIDKFPISRPNLTFSTLTVSNMSPEDSSIYLCSATRGGNTEAFFGQGTRLTVV.

V gene TRBV7-9 combines with J gene TRBJ2-3; TCRdb's assignment of TRBD1 cannot be checked, as there is no DNA. In germline, CDR1 is SEHNR, CDR2 FQNEAQ (reference sequence). The CDR3 is made up of 14 amino acids. This CDR3 is CASSLLQGRGTQYF.

J is TRBJ2-3 and V is TRBV24-1. Germline values: CDR1 KGHDR, CDR2 SFDVKD. This CDR3 is built from 13 residues. The CDR3 here is CATKGSGTDTQYF.

Frequency places this clonotype as medium-sized (0.01 to 0.1%). This chain uses TRBV5-5 with TRBJ2-7; the D call from TCRdb, TRBD1, cannot be confirmed without DNA. From germline, CDR1 is SGHKS and CDR2 YYEKEE (reference sequence). The CDR3 has 15 amino acids. CDR3 loop: CASSFGLGQGGEQYF. Variable domain in full (rest from reference TRBV5-5 and TRBJ2-7): DAGVTQSPTHLIKTRGQQVTLRCSPISGHKSVSWYQQVLGQGPQFIFQYYEKEERGRGNFPDRFSARQFPNYSSELNVNALLLGDSALYLCASSFGLGQGGEQYFGPGTRLTVT.

This clonotype ranks as medium-sized (0.01 to 0.1%) in terms of frequency. J is TRBJ2-2 and V is TRBV19; the D gene TCRdb calls, TRBD1, cannot be checked with no DNA. Germline V gene lookup returns CDR1 LNHDA and CDR2 SQIVND (reference sequence). The CDR3 covers 15 residues. Here the CDR3 reads CASSISGADTGELFF.

This clonotype counts as medium-sized by frequency. The gene calls are TRBV19 and TRBJ1-4; TCRdb lists TRBD1, though no DNA is available to test this call. The germline V gene has CDR1 LNHDA and CDR2 SQIVND (reference sequence). There are 13 residues in the CDR3. This chain's CDR3 is CASRFGGNEKLFF.

The chain uses TRBV12-3 or TRBV12-4 and TRBJ1-3; TCRdb selects TRBD1, and the lack of DNA leaves this call unchecked. The CDR3 length is 15 residues. The CDR3 loop reads CASSYGQGGGNTIYF.